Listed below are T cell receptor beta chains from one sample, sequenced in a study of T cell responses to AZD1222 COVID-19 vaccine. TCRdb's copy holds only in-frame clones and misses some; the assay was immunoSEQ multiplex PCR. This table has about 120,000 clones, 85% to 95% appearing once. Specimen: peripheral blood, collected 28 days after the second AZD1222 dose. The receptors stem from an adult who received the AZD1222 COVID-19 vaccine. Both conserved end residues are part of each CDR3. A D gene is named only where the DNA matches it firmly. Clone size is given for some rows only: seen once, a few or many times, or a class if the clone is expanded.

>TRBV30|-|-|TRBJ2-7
TGTGCCTGGTTAAGGGGCTACGAGCAGTACTTC
CAWLRGYEQYF
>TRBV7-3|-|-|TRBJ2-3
TGTGCCAGCAGCCCCGGAACCAGCACAGATACGCAGTATTTT
CASSPGTSTDTQYF
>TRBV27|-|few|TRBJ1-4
TGTGCCAGCAGTTTATCCGGAGAGGCTAATGAAAAACTGTTTTTT
CASSLSGEANEKLFF
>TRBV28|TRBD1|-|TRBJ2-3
TGTGCCAGCAGTCCCGCCCCGGGACAGATCACAGATACGCAGTATTTT
CASSPAPGQITDTQYF
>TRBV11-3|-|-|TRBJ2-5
TGTGCCAGCAGCTTAAAGGGACCGGGGCAAGAGACCCAGTACTTC
CASSLKGPGQETQYF
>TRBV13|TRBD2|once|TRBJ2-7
TGTGCCAGCAGCTTAGGCGGCGGGAGGGCCTCCTACGAGCAGTACTTC
CASSLGGGRASYEQYF
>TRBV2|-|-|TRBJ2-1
TGTGCCAGGGGACTGTACAATGAGCAGTTCTTC
CARGLYNEQFF
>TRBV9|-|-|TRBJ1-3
TGTGCCAGCAGCGTAGTTGGCACTACAAACACCATATATTTT
CASSVVGTTNTIYF
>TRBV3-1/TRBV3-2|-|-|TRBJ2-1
TGTGCCAGCAGCCAAGTCGTGGGAGGGGGTGAGCAGTTCTTC
CASSQVVGGGEQFF
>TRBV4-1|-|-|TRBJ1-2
TGCGCCAGCAGCCGCGGCGTGAGTCCCTCTAACTATGGCTACACCTTC
CASSRGVSPSNYGYTF
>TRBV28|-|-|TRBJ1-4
TGTGCCAGCAGTCAAGAGCAGTATGCAAAACTGTTTTTT
CASSQEQYAKLFF
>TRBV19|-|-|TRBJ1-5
TGTGCCAGCCGCCGGGGGACACTTAGCAATCAGCCCCAGCATTTT
CASRRGTLSNQPQHF
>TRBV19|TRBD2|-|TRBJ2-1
TGTGCCAGTAGTATCCGGAGCGGGAGGGACAATGAGCAGTTCTTC
CASSIRSGRDNEQFF
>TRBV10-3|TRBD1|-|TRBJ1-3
TGTGCCATCAGTGGACAGGGTCCTGGAAACACCATATATTTT
CAISGQGPGNTIYF
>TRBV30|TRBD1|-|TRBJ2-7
TGTGCCTGGAGTTGGGACAGGGGTTCCTACGAGCAGTACTTC
CAWSWDRGSYEQYF
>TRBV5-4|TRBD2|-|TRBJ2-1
TGTGCCAGCAGCTTTCTAGTAGCGGGAGGGTTCAATGAGCAGTTCTTC
CASSFLVAGGFNEQFF
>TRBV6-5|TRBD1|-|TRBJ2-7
TGTGCCAGCAGTTACGGGGGGATGGGACAGGGTAACGAGCAGTACTTC
CASSYGGMGQGNEQYF
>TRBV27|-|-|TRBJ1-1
TGTGCCAGCAGTCCTTACCAGGGCGAGGGCACTGAAGCTTTCTTT
CASSPYQGEGTEAFF
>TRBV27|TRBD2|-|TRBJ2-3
TGTGCCAGCAGTCCATCGGGACTAGCGGGTACAGATACGCAGTATTTT
CASSPSGLAGTDTQYF
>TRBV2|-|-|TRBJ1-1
TGTGCCAGCATTACAGGGAGGACTGAAGCTTTCTTT
CASITGRTEAFF
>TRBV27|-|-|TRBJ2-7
TGTGCCAGCAGTCTCCAGGAAAAGAAGTACGAGCAGTACTTC
CASSLQEKKYEQYF
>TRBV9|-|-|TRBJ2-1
TGTGCCAGCAGCGTGAGGGTAGATAGAGAGCAGTTCTTC
CASSVRVDREQFF
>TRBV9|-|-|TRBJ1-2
TGTGCCAGCAGCGGGCAGGGGTACACCTTC
CASSGQGYTF
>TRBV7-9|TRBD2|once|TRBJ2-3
TGTGCCAGCAGCCTCATGGCGGGAGGGACTGGGGATACGCAGTATTTT
CASSLMAGGTGDTQYF
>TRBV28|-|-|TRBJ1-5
TGTGCCAGCAGTTTATGGTCAGGGGTACGACAGCCCCAGCATTTT
CASSLWSGVRQPQHF
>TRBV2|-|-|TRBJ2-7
TGTGCCAGCAGTTCCTTATCCTACGAGCAGTACTTC
CASSSLSYEQYF
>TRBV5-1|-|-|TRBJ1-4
TGCGCCAGCAGACCTTTAGTTGATGCAACTAATGAAAAACTGTTTTTT
CASRPLVDATNEKLFF
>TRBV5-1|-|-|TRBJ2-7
TGCGCCAGCAGCTTAGGCGCAGCTAACTCCTACGAGCAGTACTTC
CASSLGAANSYEQYF
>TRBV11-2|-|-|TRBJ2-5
TGTGCCAGCAGCTTATCCAGGGGTCCTCAAGAGACCCAGTACTTC
CASSLSRGPQETQYF
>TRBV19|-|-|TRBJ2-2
TGTGCCAGTAGTATTCATTGGGCCGGGGAGCTGTTTTTT
CASSIHWAGELFF
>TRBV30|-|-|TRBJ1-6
TGTGCCTGGAGTCTGCCCAGGGGTTATAATTCACCCCTCCACTTT
CAWSLPRGYNSPLHF
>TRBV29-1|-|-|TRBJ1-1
TGCAGCGTTGTCTGGCTGAACACTGAAGCTTTCTTT
CSVVWLNTEAFF
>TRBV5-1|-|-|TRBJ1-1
TGCGCCAGCAGCCCAGACCCCCAGATGAACACTGAAGCTTTCTTT
CASSPDPQMNTEAFF
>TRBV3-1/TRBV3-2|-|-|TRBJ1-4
TGTGCCAGCAGCCAACCGAGCCCCAATGAAAAACTGTTTTTT
CASSQPSPNEKLFF
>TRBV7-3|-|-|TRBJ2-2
TGTGCCAGCAGCTCCCCCGGGGGGCACACCGGGGAGCTGTTTTTT
CASSSPGGHTGELFF
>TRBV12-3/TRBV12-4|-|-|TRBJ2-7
TGTGCCAGCGCACTAGTTCGGGACCACGAGCAGTACTTC
CASALVRDHEQYF
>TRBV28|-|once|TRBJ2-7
TGTGCCAGCAGTTTCGAGACAAGCCTCTACGAGCAGTACTTC
CASSFETSLYEQYF
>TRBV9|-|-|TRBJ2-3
TGTGCCAGCAGCGGGGGACGAACAGATACGCAGTATTTT
CASSGGRTDTQYF
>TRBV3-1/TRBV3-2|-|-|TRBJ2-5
TGTGCCAGCAGCCTACACGGAGTCGGGGCTGGGGAGACCCAGTACTTC
CASSLHGVGAGETQYF
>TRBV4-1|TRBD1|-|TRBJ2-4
TGCGCCAGCAGCCTGGGACAGGGGGCGGCCAAAAACATTCAGTACTTC
CASSLGQGAAKNIQYF
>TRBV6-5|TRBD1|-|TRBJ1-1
TGTGCCAGCGCCCTCTCAGGGGGGAACACTGAAGCTTTCTTT
CASALSGGNTEAFF
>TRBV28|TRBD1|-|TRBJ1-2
TGTGCCAGCAGTTTGACAGGGGCAGGGTATGGCTACACCTTC
CASSLTGAGYGYTF